Listed here are 32 T cell receptor beta chains from one sample, sequenced in a study of T cells after yellow fever vaccination. A single record per CDR3 protein comes from TCRdb applying MiXCR to the 5' RACE reads. The data contain under 350,000 distinct CDR3 sequences, over 4% of them singletons. The source was PBMCs, collected 5 days after the yellow fever booster vaccination. These receptors were taken from a man between 18 and 29 years old who received the YFV17D yellow fever vaccine.

This clonotype turned up a few times. V and J are TRBV5-1 and TRBJ2-7, with a weak D call TRBD1 (6 bases). The CDR3 has 13 amino acids. Germline V lookup: CDR1 SGHRS, CDR2 YFSETQ. V was shortened by 4 bases and J by 3 bases, with 11 bases between the two germline ends. CDR3 region: CASSEGVGYEQYF. The CDR3 DNA reads as TGCGCCAGCAGCGAGGGGGTCGGCTACGAGCAGTACTTC. Combining the CDR3 with reference TRBV5-1 and TRBJ2-7 gives the whole variable domain KAGVTQTPRYLIKTRGQQVTLSCSPISGHRSVSWYQQTPGQGLQFLFEYFSETQRNKGNFPGRFSGRQFSNSRSEMNVSTLELGDSALYLCASSEGVGYEQYFGPGTRLTVT.

This clonotype was seen a handful of times. The CDR3 nucleotides read TGCGCCAGCAGCTTAAAGGAGACTGAAGCTTTCTTT. Amino acids: CASSLKETEAFF. The V and J genes are TRBV5-1 and TRBJ1-1; D gene ambiguous. V lost 2 bases, J lost 5 bases, and 7 bases lay in between. The germline V gene has CDR1 SGHRS and CDR2 YFSETQ. The CDR3 sequence is 12 residues long.

The chain is built from TRBV10-2 and TRBJ2-1; 11 bases match TRBD2. The CDR3 consists of 15 residues. J lost 8 bases, V lost 6 bases, and 9 bases had no gene match. Germline V gives CDR1 WSHSY, CDR2 SAAADI. Here the CDR3 DNA reads TGCGCCAGCAGGGGCGGGACTAGCGGTAACCATGAGCAGTTCTTC. This gives the protein CASRGGTSGNHEQFF.

This clonotype occurred a few times. Written as DNA, the CDR3 is TGTGCCAGCAGTTACGCGGAGGGGATGGCGGAGTCCTACAATGAGCAGTTCTTC. Translated: CASSYAEGMAESYNEQFF. This chain uses TRBV6-2 or TRBV6-3 with TRBJ2-1; tentatively, D is TRBD2 (6 bases). The CDR3 is 18 residues long. Germline CDR1 is MNHEY and CDR2 is SVGEGT. With 2 bases removed from V and 1 base from J, the gap between germline ends came to 18 bases.

The V gene is TRBV29-1, the J gene TRBJ2-1; TRBD1 might be the D (6 bases). CDR1 and CDR2 from the germline V gene are SQVTM and ANQGSEA. The length of the CDR3 is 10 residues. The germline V and J ends were trimmed by 7 bases and 10 bases, with 11 bases remaining between them. The CDR3 DNA is TGCAGCGCAGGGGCGACGGAGCAGTTCTTC. This sequence encodes CSAGATEQFF.

V and J are TRBV5-1 and TRBJ2-1; D is perhaps TRBD1 (5 bases). The CDR3 sequence is 14 residues long. V lost 6 bases, J lost 5 bases, and 15 bases lay in between. CDR1 SGHRS and CDR2 YFSETQ come from the germline V gene. The CDR3 here is CASNHYRSNNEQFF. CDR3 nucleotide sequence: TGCGCCAGCAACCATTACAGGTCGAACAATGAGCAGTTCTTC.

This clonotype was seen at least ten times. This rearrangement joins TRBV18 to TRBJ1-2, with D possibly being TRBD1 (6 bases). The V gene's germline CDR1 is KGHSH and CDR2 LQKENI. V was cut by 2 bases and J by 7 bases, with 11 bases left in between. The CDR3 consists of 13 residues. The CDR3 protein is CASSPGGAGGYTF. CDR3 nucleotides: TGTGCCAGCTCACCAGGGGGGGCTGGTGGCTACACCTTC.

Only a few counts were recorded for this clonotype. This chain links TRBV5-1 with TRBJ2-5; D not certain. The CDR3 loop spans 15 amino acids. Germline values: CDR1 SGHRS, CDR2 YFSETQ. V was cut by 0 bases and J by 1 base, with 10 bases left in between. As DNA, the CDR3 is TGCGCCAGCAGCTTGGGTAGGGAACCCCAAGAGACCCAGTACTTC. Its translation is CASSLGREPQETQYF.

The CDR3 DNA is TGTGCCAGCAGCTGGACAGGAGCCTACGAGCAGTACTTC. This codes for CASSWTGAYEQYF. The J gene is TRBJ2-7, the V gene TRBV6-1; 7 bases map to TRBD1. Germline assignment: CDR1 MNHNS and CDR2 SASEGT. This CDR3 is built from 13 residues. V trimming: 6 bases; J trimming: 2 bases; junction bases outside the gene matches: 4.

This clonotype has ten or more counts. V usage is TRBV5-1 and J usage is TRBJ2-1, with 8 bases that match TRBD2. Germline values: CDR1 SGHRS, CDR2 YFSETQ. The CDR3 sequence is 17 residues long. Trimming at V came to 0 bases and at J to 0 bases, leaving 5 bases not matched to a gene. For the CDR3, the DNA is TGCGCCAGCAGCTTGGGGACTAGCAGTAACTCCTACAATGAGCAGTTCTTC. Its protein is CASSLGTSSNSYNEQFF.

This chain connects TRBV7-9 to TRBJ2-1; 7 positions agree with TRBD1. Per the germline V gene, CDR1 is SEHNR and CDR2 is FQNEAQ (reference sequence). The CDR3 is made up of 12 amino acids. The V segment lost 10 bases and the J segment 10 bases; nucleotides outside the gene matches: 10. CDR3 protein: CATLSGGWEQFF. CDR3 DNA sequence: TGTGCCACCTTGTCAGGGGGTTGGGAGCAGTTCTTC.

This clonotype was counted only a few times. The V and J genes are TRBV19 and TRBJ2-1; 8 nucleotides line up with TRBD1. Per the germline V gene, CDR1 is LNHDA and CDR2 is SQIVND (reference sequence). The CDR3 contains 16 residues. The junction had 10 bases not matched to a gene; V was cut back by 5 bases and J by 4 bases. The CDR3 sequence: CASSSFQGARYNEQFF. The CDR3 DNA follows: TGTGCCAGTAGTTCCTTTCAGGGGGCACGGTACAATGAGCAGTTCTTC.

The chain carries TRBV6-5 and TRBJ2-7; TRBD2 is a possible D gene (6 bases). There are 11 residues in the CDR3. Germline-derived CDR1 and CDR2 are MNHEY and SVGAGI. V shed 6 bases and J shed 9 bases, with 12 bases lying between them. The CDR3 DNA reads TGTGCCAGCAGAGGCCTCGGGGGGCAGTACGTC. Translated: CASRGLGGQYV.

This clonotype showed up many times. V usage is TRBV6-6 and J usage is TRBJ1-3; D gene unclear. There are 14 residues in the CDR3. Germline-derived CDR1 and CDR2 are MNHNY and SVGAGI (reference sequence). The V gene lost 2 bases and the J gene lost 2 bases, with 7 bases spanning the gap. CDR3 amino acids: CASSYLTAGNTIYF. The CDR3 DNA is TGTGCCAGCAGTTACCTCACAGCTGGAAACACCATATATTTT.

The V and J genes are TRBV6-2 or TRBV6-3 and TRBJ2-7, with D maybe TRBD2 (5 bases). CDR1 and CDR2 from the germline V gene are MNHEY and SVGEGT. There are 13 residues in the CDR3. V was cut by 2 bases and J by 3 bases, with 8 bases left in between. In DNA, the CDR3 is TGTGCCAGCAGTTACGGGAGCCACTACGAGCAGTACTTC. Amino acid sequence: CASSYGSHYEQYF.

This clonotype was detected only a few times. The chain is built from TRBV9 and TRBJ2-5; maybe TRBD2 (5 bases). This CDR3 has 13 residues. Germline V gene sequence: CDR1 SGDLS, CDR2 YYNGEE. V lost 3 bases and J lost 4, with 10 bases in between. The CDR3 DNA sequence: TGTGCCAGCAGCGCCGGGGTGACAGAGACCCAGTACTTC. Protein: CASSAGVTETQYF.

The chain has TRBV6-6 and TRBJ1-4, with TRBD1 as a possible D gene (6 bases). This CDR3 has 14 amino acids. The V gene lost 2 bases and the J gene lost 5 bases, with 9 bases spanning the gap. Looked up from germline, CDR1 is MNHNY and CDR2 is SVGAGI (reference sequence). CDR3 protein: CASSYGQSNEKLFF. CDR3 in DNA: TGTGCCAGCAGTTACGGACAGAGCAATGAAAAACTGTTTTTT.

The rearrangement links TRBV20-1 to TRBJ2-5; tentatively, D is TRBD1 (6 bases). V was cut by 5 bases and J by 5 bases, with 12 bases left in between. This CDR3 contains 12 residues. Germline-derived CDR1 and CDR2 are DFQATT and SNEGSKA (reference sequence). CDR3 region: CSAGQTRETQYF. In nucleotides, the CDR3 is TGCAGTGCTGGACAGACACGGGAGACCCAGTACTTC.

The chain couples TRBV20-1 to TRBJ1-5, with D possibly being TRBD1 (6 bases). The CDR3 covers 14 residues. Germline assignment: CDR1 DFQATT and CDR2 SNEGSKA (reference sequence). The V gene lost 6 bases and the J gene lost 6 bases, with 18 bases spanning the gap. The DNA of the CDR3 is TGCAGTGCCCACCCATTAACGGGGGCTCAGCCCCAGCATTTT. Its protein product is CSAHPLTGAQPQHF.

This clonotype has a handful of counts. The chain carries TRBV30 and TRBJ1-4; 9 positions agree with TRBD1. Germline V gene lookup returns CDR1 GTSNPN and CDR2 SVGIG (reference sequence). Germline trimming cut 5 bases from V and 8 bases from J; bases unmatched to any gene: 6. CDR3 length: 13 amino acids. The DNA of the CDR3 is TGTGCCTGGGGGACAGGGCTTGGCGAAAAACTGTTTTTT. Translating it yields CAWGTGLGEKLFF.

The chain links TRBV11-2 to TRBJ2-7; TRBD1 agrees at 8 bases. This CDR3 contains 16 residues. V lost 4 bases to trimming and J lost 0 bases; unmatched junction nucleotides: 8. The V gene's germline CDR1 is SGHAT and CDR2 FQNNGV. The CDR3 region is CASSSPSGTGSYEQYF. The CDR3 bases are TGTGCCAGCAGCTCGCCCTCCGGGACAGGCTCCTACGAGCAGTACTTC.

The V call is TRBV7-3, the J call TRBJ2-3, with D hard to call. There are 14 residues in the CDR3. CDR1 is SGHTA, CDR2 FQGTGA, per germline. Trimming removed 4 bases from V and 1 base from J, with 9 bases in between. The CDR3 nucleotides read TGTGCCAGCAGCTCTCGCGATGGCACAGATACGCAGTATTTT. Amino acid sequence: CASSSRDGTDTQYF.

The J gene is TRBJ1-1, the V gene TRBV5-1; D remains ambiguous. Germline CDR1 reads SGHRS; CDR2 reads YFSETQ. The V gene lost 4 bases and the J gene lost 1 base, with 11 bases spanning the gap. The CDR3 length is 14 residues. CDR3 nucleotides: TGCGCCAGCAGCATAAGGGCCTCGAACACTGAAGCTTTCTTT. This encodes CASSIRASNTEAFF. The full variable domain, with the rest looked up from reference TRBV5-1 and TRBJ1-1, is KAGVTQTPRYLIKTRGQQVTLSCSPISGHRSVSWYQQTPGQGLQFLFEYFSETQRNKGNFPGRFSGRQFSNSRSEMNVSTLELGDSALYLCASSIRASNTEAFFGQGTRLTVV.

This clonotype came up many times. The rearrangement uses TRBV7-2 and TRBJ1-2; D remains ambiguous. The CDR3 consists of 16 residues. Per germline, CDR1 SGHTA and CDR2 FQGNSA. Trimming pared 5 bases from V and 0 bases from J, leaving 16 bases between. Here the CDR3 DNA reads TGTGCCAGCAGCCCCGGACGTCTTTTAGCTAACTATGGCTACACCTTC. This gives the protein CASSPGRLLANYGYTF. The entire variable domain, with the rest obtained from reference TRBV7-2 and TRBJ1-2, is as follows: GAGVSQSPSNKVTEKGKDVELRCDPISGHTALYWYRQSLGQGLEFLIYFQGNSAPDKSGLPSDRFSAERTGGSVSTLTIQRTQQEDSAVYLCASSPGRLLANYGYTFGSGTRLTVV.

This clonotype was detected ten times or more. The chain's CDR3 is CASSLISGTRSETQYF. The CDR3 DNA sequence: TGTGCCAGCTCCCTCATTTCTGGGACACGAAGTGAGACCCAGTACTTC. V gene TRBV18 combines with J gene TRBJ2-5; a possible D gene is TRBD1 (6 bases). Trimming stripped 6 bases from V and 5 bases from J, with 22 bases between. The germline V gene has CDR1 KGHSH and CDR2 LQKENI. The CDR3 covers 16 residues.

This clonotype has just a few counts. The CDR3 region is CASSADTISGANVLTF. For the CDR3, the DNA is TGTGCCAGCAGCGCGGACACCATCTCTGGGGCCAACGTCCTGACTTTC. This sequence joins TRBV5-4 and TRBJ2-6; TRBD1 might be the D (5 bases). V gave up 4 bases and J gave up 0 bases, with 11 bases separating them. This CDR3 is built from 16 residues. Germline CDR1 is SGHNT and CDR2 is YYREEE (reference sequence).

This clonotype was seen repeatedly, ten times or more. The genes are TRBV27 and TRBJ2-5; TRBD1 matches 8 bases. V gave up 4 bases and J gave up 5 bases; unmatched junction bases: 3. Germline V gene sequence: CDR1 MNHEY, CDR2 SMNVEV (reference sequence). This CDR3 is built from 13 residues. CDR3 region: CASSSRGRETQYF. CDR3 nucleotides: TGTGCCAGCAGTTCCAGGGGGCGGGAGACCCAGTACTTC.

This clonotype was observed at least ten times. V gene TRBV6-2 or TRBV6-3 combines with J gene TRBJ2-2; the D is unclear. The length of the CDR3 is 15 residues. Deletions cut 7 bases from V and 0 bases from J, with 12 bases between. CDR1 and CDR2 (germline): MNHEY, SVGEGT. The CDR3 loop is CASTDALPNTGELFF. CDR3 sequence (DNA): TGTGCCAGCACGGACGCCCTGCCGAACACCGGGGAGCTGTTTTTT.

The genes are TRBV20-1 and TRBJ2-7, with 7 bases identical to TRBD1. CDR3 length equals 14 residues. Germline V gene data show CDR1 as DFQATT and CDR2 as SNEGSKA (reference sequence). The CDR3 nucleotides read TGCAGCACCTCCCGGGACAGCGCCCACTACGAGCAGTACTTC. This gives the protein CSTSRDSAHYEQYF.

There are many counts of this clonotype. The chain employs TRBV6-4 and TRBJ2-2; 8 nucleotides align to TRBD2. The CDR3 has 14 amino acids. Germline CDR1 reads MRHNA; CDR2 reads SNTAGT. V dropped 3 bases and J dropped 3; count of bases not matched to a gene: 0. The DNA for the CDR3 is TGTGCCAGCAGTGAGCGGGGGGACACCGGGGAGCTGTTTTTT. Translation gives CASSERGDTGELFF.

This clonotype appeared a few times. This rearrangement joins TRBV3-1 to TRBJ2-3, with D possibly matching TRBD2 (6 bases). The V end was cut by 1 base, the J end by 0 bases, with 14 bases between. The CDR3 covers 17 residues. CDR1 and CDR2 from the germline V gene are LGHDT and YNNKEL (reference sequence). The CDR3 nucleotides read TGTGCCAGCAGCCAAGGTAGCGCGGGAAAAAGCACAGATACGCAGTATTTT. Translated, it gives CASSQGSAGKSTDTQYF.

This clonotype was counted a few times. V is TRBV24-1 and J is TRBJ2-1, with TRBD2 matching over 9 bases. J lost 5 bases, V lost 1 base, and 8 bases had no gene match. Germline V gives CDR1 KGHDR, CDR2 SFDVKD. The CDR3 is 17 amino acids. The CDR3 protein is CATSDFSRGGINNEQFF. DNA of the CDR3: TGTGCCACCAGTGATTTCTCGCGGGGGGGCATAAACAATGAGCAGTTCTTC.